The source of this T cell receptor beta chain is a study of shared clonotypes between healthy human individuals. Whole-study results and caveats: Estimated richness was generally greater in naive than memory subsets.

The protocol was immunoSEQ multiplex PCR, while the TCRdb copy is restricted to in-frame clones and leaves out a portion. The top ten hold roughly 1.2% of the sample, which has about 1.4 million clones, roughly 95% seen once. V trimming: 7 bases; J trimming: 4 bases; junction bases outside the gene matches: 6. Germline loops: CDR1 LNHDA, CDR2 SQIVND (reference sequence). This CDR3 has 14 amino acids. In regard to this clone: What it recognizes is unknown.

What was sequenced was naive CD4+ T cells sorted from blood. As to subset: CD45RA+ positively selected. The chain uses TRBV19 and TRBJ2-7; 11 nucleotides align to TRBD2. The TCR originated in a man aged 30 to 45 in good health. The CDR3 here is CASKATSGSYEQYF. The CDR3 coding sequence is TGTGCCAGTAAAGCAACTAGCGGGAGTTACGAGCAGTACTTC.